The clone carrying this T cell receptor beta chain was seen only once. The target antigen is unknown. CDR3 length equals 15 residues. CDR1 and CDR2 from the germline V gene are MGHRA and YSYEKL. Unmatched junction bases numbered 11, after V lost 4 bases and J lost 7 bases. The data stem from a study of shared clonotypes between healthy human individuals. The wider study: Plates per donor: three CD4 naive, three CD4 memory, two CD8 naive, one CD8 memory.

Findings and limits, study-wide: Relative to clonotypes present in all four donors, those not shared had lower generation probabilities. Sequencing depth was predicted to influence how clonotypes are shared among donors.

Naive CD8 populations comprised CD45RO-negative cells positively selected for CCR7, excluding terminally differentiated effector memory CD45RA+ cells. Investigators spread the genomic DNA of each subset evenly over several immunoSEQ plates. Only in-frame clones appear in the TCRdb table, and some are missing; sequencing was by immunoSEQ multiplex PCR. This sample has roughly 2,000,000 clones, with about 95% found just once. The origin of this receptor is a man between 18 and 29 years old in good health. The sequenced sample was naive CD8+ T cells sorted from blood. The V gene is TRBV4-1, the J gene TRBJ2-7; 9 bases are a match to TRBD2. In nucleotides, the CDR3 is TGCGCCAGCAGCCCTCTAGCGGGATCCAGGGGGGAGCAGTACTTC. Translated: CASSPLAGSRGEQYF.